This T cell receptor (beta chain) was documented in a study of cytomegalovirus exposure and HLA in healthy donors (dated by TCRdb to about 2017). General notes on the study: An earlier analysis of roughly 610 of the donors reported approximately 260 Gb of sequence data and some 110 million unique TCR beta sequences obtained from roughly 170 million T cells. About 330 gigabases of sequencing data and around 85 million unique TCR sequences made up an early release that covered 500 to 650 HLA-typed donors. Of the roughly 400 genotyped donors, 65% to 90% were placed in the genetic ancestry cluster associated with self-reported Caucasian donors. The study aimed to test whether cataloging public T cell receptors could reveal signatures of past pathogen exposure. The study profiled the T cell repertoires of more than 500 subjects by immunosequencing and related them to cytomegalovirus serostatus. A separate validation cohort of 100 to 150 different subjects was used in addition to the approximately 700-subject first cohort. To predict cytomegalovirus infection status, the study brought together high-throughput TCR immunosequencing, statistical association of individual TCRs with disease status, and machine learning. A later analysis re-examined previously published TCR beta repertoires from more than 550 donors and added high-resolution HLA genotyping to investigate patterns of TCR occurrence. Rather than using new phenotypic data, the later analysis identified candidate immune exposures from TCR beta sequences and from how often those sequences occurred across donors. In an earlier analysis of 500 to 650 of the donors, high-throughput TCR beta sequencing was used to judge whether each TCR beta V gene segment behaved as functional or pseudogenic. Alongside the repertoire data, information on donor age, sex, ethnicity and CMV serostatus was compiled. A later genetic analysis used genome-wide SNP genotypes for about 60% of the roughly 700 donors, treating that subset as a discovery cohort. All discovery cohort repertoires had been generated using a single sequencing platform. HLA typing covered class I and class II loci at four-digit resolution. The number of typed donors differed by locus: roughly 629-640 for A, B, C, DRB1 and DQB1; 522 for DQA1; some 610 for DPA1; and 450 to 480 for DPB1. Five DR-DQ haplotypes were handled as single units for association and clustering, since linkage in the cohort was strong. On average, roughly 250,000 unique TCR beta nucleotide sequences were sequenced per donor among some 420 genotyped donors of the cohort, with roughly a sixth of those sequences being non-productive. Results and caveats for the whole study, not just this receptor: An association between a missense DCLRE1C variant and V-gene and J-gene trimming of TCR beta chains was found in a later genetic analysis and replicated in an independent cohort. According to a later analysis, parvovirus B19, influenza, CMV and Epstein-Barr virus appeared linked to several top co-occurrence clusters. Because counts were too low, some 17 rarely observed V segments, including chromosome 9 orphons, were left out of the earlier analysis of several hundred of the donors. Compared with equally common non-associated chains, HLA-associated TCR beta chains in a later analysis were more clonally expanded and had lower generation probabilities. When HLA alleles, especially DR and DQ, strongly co-occurred, TCR associations were difficult to assign to individual alleles. The cohort was sequenced for TCR beta chains only, and without alpha or paired-chain data the features that could be detected were limited. The study gave a list of under 200 TCR beta chains associated with cytomegalovirus. In vitro tests confirmed that a few of the cytomegalovirus-associated TCR beta chains recognize cytomegalovirus antigens. A later analysis found that most CMV-associated TCR beta chains appeared HLA-restricted, with HLA associations seemingly driven largely by CMV exposure. The sequencing pipeline was judged likely to have produced a cluster of highly shared sequence variants as a technical artifact. An earlier analysis of around 540 of the donors showed that most TCR beta V segments appeared in productive rearrangements either about 87% or about 30% of the time, which broadly matched IMGT annotations. Linkage disequilibrium might explain the correlated functional status among segregating V segments, but an unknown experimental factor could not be ruled out. Across donors, most TCR sequences were observed very rarely, whereas some public TCRs were present in many individuals. Because the 87-base-pair reads could not distinguish some IMGT-functional V segments, including TRBV6-2 and TRBV6-3, those segments were excluded. A further reported finding was that TCR beta sequences accurately predicted the HLA-A and HLA-B alleles for most subjects in the first cohort. According to a later genetic analysis, donors in an Asian-associated ancestry cluster had fewer N-insertions in productive TCRs than the roughly 670-donor mean. For the cohort, immune exposure information was limited to CMV serostatus. Cytomegalovirus status was reported to be diagnosed by the classifier with high specificity and sensitivity in both the original and validation cohorts. Sequencing depth was assumed to be roughly uniform across donors in the presence/absence analyses, though that assumption may not hold. Because some donors lacked HLA typing at each locus, the association tests relied only on the typed subset. A later analysis found that TCR association rates varied across HLA loci, with DRB1 alleles showing the most associated TCRs and HLA-C alleles the fewest. According to the authors, the approach could potentially be generalized to other disease states and immunological phenotypes. Specific HLA alleles were associated with 16,951 TCR beta sequences at a false discovery rate of 0.05 in a later analysis.

The library was produced with the immunoSEQ multiplex PCR assay. A mixture of 60 forward primers for TCR Vbeta segments and 13 reverse primers for TCR Jbeta segments was used in the multiplex PCR. A multiplex PCR assay on genomic DNA amplified the CDR3 region of rearranged TCR beta genes. On the Illumina HiSeq System, the amplified TCR beta libraries were sequenced as 87-base-pair reads. The authors' pipeline ran thus. A later analysis counted some 74 million unique TCR beta chains across the 600 to 850 repertoires, and some 12 million of these chains were shared by at least two donors. A nearest-neighbor algorithm error-corrected the raw reads and collapsed the reads into unique sequences, merging closely related sequences to remove PCR and sequencing errors. V, D and J gene segments were assigned by aligning CDR3 sequences to IMGT reference sequences. For a sequence to be retained, a match of at least six nucleotides to both a V gene segment and a J gene segment was required. A rearrangement counted as productive if the CDR3 had no stop codons and remained in frame with V and J, and every other rearrangement counted as non-productive. Following IMGT convention, CDR3 was defined as the stretch from the second conserved V-encoded cysteine to the conserved J-encoded phenylalanine. Sequences without an unambiguous match to a single V gene segment were excluded from the earlier analysis of approximately 600 of the donors. In an earlier analysis of approximately 590 of the donors, a V segment was called functional when productive rearrangements were above 56.7%, and segregating when the standard deviation between donors exceeded 5%. A statistical classification framework was built for diagnosing cytomegalovirus status from the catalog of TCR beta chain sequences. V and J gene assignment, in a later analysis, came from comparing TCR nucleotide sequences with IMGT/GENE-DB human TR gene sequences. A later analysis assigned CDR3 sequences and most-parsimonious VDJ recombination scenarios with the TCRdist pipeline. In a later analysis, each TCR beta chain was defined by its CDR3 amino acid sequence together with its V-gene family, and reads without a unique V-gene family were excluded. In a later analysis, 450 to 600 highly shared, low-generation-probability nucleotide sequences were removed to address suspected cross-contamination and a sequencing artifact. For each public chain, a later analysis derived a clonal expansion index from normalized ranks of inferred template counts within each repertoire. A later analysis computed generation probabilities with a VDJ recombination model fitted to out-of-frame rearrangements, and checked the results against IGoR. A later analysis scored TCR-TCR, TCR-HLA and TCR-CMV co-occurrence with hypergeometric tests, applying a repertoire-size bias correction to TCR pairs. To estimate false discovery rates, a later analysis permuted the HLA or CMV assignments 20 times. In a later analysis, co-occurring TCRs were grouped using DBSCAN, with TCRdist sequence similarity added in when clustering inside HLA-allele-positive subsets. Repertoires with fewer than 30,000 or more than 120,000 public chains, plus five repertoires with anomalous nucleotide sharing, were excluded from co-occurrence clustering. TCRdb obtained this table from immuneACCESS and retained in-frame rearrangements with V and J assigned. These tables miss some clones; where compared with another copy, unresolved V genes account for less than half of the shortfall, and the remainder is unexplained. Clonal size and the V and J genes are those of that table, whereas D and trimming came from the DNA. The sample contains about 200,000 clones, around three quarters of them found a single time. The top ten clones comprise around 1.9% of the sample.

Concerning this clone itself: Which antigen it targets is not known. No base-level quality is on record; no much larger clone is a single base apart.

V loses 9 bases of germline sequence and J loses 4 bases, and the interval between the two ends is 14 bases. CDR3 length: 13 amino acids, cysteine to phenylalanine. The only DNA kept is the CDR3, 39 bases in frame from the first base. Reading the germline V gene gives CDR1 SGHTA and CDR2 FQGTGA. The cohort comprised some 680 healthy bone marrow donors. At the time of sampling, every cohort member was nominally healthy, though immune exposures that went unrecorded were likely present. The donor tested CMV seronegative and was one of the 352 seronegative cohort members. A peripheral blood sample was provided by each donor, and peripheral blood mononuclear cells were used for TCR beta sequencing. The Qiagen DNeasy Blood Extraction Kit was used to extract genomic DNA from the blood cell samples.

The sequence came from a man younger than 45 in good health and CMV-seronegative. The V and J genes are TRBV7-3 and TRBJ2-3; the D gene is possibly TRBD2, with 6 bases matching. Sequencing was carried out using PBMCs. The sequenced DNA: TGTGCCAGTCTAATTAGGGAGGCAGATACGCAGTATTTT. The encoded protein is CASLIREADTQYF.